This T cell receptor beta chain comes out of a study of blood T cell repertoires in COVID-19. About the study: PBMCs, B-cell-depleted T cells, or T cells provided the cDNA or gDNA that made up the material.

The CDR3 runs 16 residues. V dropped 4 bases and J dropped 5; count of bases not matched to a gene: 5. Germline lookup yields CDR1 MNHEY and CDR2 SMNVEV (reference sequence). In the authors' methods: Reference gene primer amplification in the assay estimated nucleated cell counts. Assay used: immunoSEQ multiplex PCR; TCRdb lists only in-frame clones, some missing. D and trimming come from the DNA, and the V and J calls and clone size come from that table. This table holds approximately 96,000 clones, roughly 96% found once. The receptor's source is a human donor with active COVID-19. The donor label of this sample is uncertain. The chain has TRBV27 and TRBJ2-5, with 15 positions matching TRBD2. Sequenced: peripheral blood. The CDR3: CASSWGLAGGRETQYF. In DNA form, the CDR3 reads TGTGCCAGCAGTTGGGGACTAGCGGGGGGCCGTGAGACCCAGTACTTC.